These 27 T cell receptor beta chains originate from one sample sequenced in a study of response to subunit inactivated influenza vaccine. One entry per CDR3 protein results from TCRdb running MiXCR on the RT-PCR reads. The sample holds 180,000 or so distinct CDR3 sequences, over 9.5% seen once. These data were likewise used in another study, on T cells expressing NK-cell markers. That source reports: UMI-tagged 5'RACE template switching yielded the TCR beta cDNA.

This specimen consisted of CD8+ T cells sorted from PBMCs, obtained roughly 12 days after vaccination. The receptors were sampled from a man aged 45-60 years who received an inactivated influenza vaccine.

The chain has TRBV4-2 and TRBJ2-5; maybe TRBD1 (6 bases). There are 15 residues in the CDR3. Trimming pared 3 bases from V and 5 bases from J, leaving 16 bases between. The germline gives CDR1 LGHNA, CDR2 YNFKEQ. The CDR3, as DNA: TGTGCCAGCAGCCACAGGAAACAGGGTTTGGAGACCCAGTACTTC. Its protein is CASSHRKQGLETQYF.

Written as DNA, the CDR3 is TGTGCCAGCAGTTACGCTGGACAGTACAATGAGCAGTTCTTC. Its translation: CASSYAGQYNEQFF. The chain uses TRBV6-5 and TRBJ2-1; D is possibly TRBD1 (6 bases). CDR3 length: 14 residues. V was shortened by 2 bases and J by 4 bases, with 9 bases between the two germline ends. Germline lookup yields CDR1 MNHEY and CDR2 SVGAGI.

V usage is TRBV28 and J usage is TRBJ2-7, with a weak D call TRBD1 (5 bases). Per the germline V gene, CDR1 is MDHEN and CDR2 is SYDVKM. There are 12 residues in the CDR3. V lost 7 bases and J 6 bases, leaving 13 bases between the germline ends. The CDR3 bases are TGTGCCAGCACCAATGGGGCTATCGAGCAGTACTTC. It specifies CASTNGAIEQYF.

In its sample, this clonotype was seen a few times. The CDR3 sequence is CASSLGQPNQPQHF. The CDR3 region has the DNA TGTGCCAGCAGCCTGGGACAGCCAAATCAGCCCCAGCATTTT. V is TRBV12-3 or TRBV12-4 and J is TRBJ1-5; 7 bases line up with TRBD1. This CDR3 region has 14 residues. With 6 bases clipped from V and 4 bases from J, the junction kept 6 bases outside the gene matches.

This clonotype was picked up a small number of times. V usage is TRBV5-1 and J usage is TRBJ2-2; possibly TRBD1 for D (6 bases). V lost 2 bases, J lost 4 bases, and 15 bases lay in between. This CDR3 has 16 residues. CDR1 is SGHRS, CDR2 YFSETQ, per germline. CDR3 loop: CASSFQDSISTGELFF. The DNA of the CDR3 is TGCGCCAGCAGCTTCCAGGACAGCATCAGCACCGGGGAGCTGTTTTTT.

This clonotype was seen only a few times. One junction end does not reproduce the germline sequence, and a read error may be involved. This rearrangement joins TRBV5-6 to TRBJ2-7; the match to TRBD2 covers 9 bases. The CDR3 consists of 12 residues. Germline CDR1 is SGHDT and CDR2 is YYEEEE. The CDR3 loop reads CASSLWREGLSF. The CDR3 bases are TGTGCCAGCAGCTTGTGGCGGGAGGGCCTTAGCTTC.

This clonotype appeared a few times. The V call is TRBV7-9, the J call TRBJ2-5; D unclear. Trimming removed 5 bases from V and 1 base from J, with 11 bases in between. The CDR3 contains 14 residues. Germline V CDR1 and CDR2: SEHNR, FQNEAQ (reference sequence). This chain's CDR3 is CASSLLTGQETQYF. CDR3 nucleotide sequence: TGTGCCAGCAGCCTACTGACGGGCCAAGAGACCCAGTACTTC.

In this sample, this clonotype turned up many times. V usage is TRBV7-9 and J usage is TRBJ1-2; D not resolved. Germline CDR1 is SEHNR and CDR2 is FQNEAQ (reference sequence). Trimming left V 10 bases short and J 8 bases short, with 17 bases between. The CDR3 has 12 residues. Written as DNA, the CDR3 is TGTGCCACCGTGGACGGTGCGAGAGGCTACACCTTC. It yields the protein CATVDGARGYTF.

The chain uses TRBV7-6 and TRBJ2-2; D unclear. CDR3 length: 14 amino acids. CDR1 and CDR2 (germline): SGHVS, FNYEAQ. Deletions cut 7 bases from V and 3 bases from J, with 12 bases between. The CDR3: CASNPLFDTGELFF. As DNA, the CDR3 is TGTGCCAGCAATCCTCTGTTTGACACCGGGGAGCTGTTTTTT.

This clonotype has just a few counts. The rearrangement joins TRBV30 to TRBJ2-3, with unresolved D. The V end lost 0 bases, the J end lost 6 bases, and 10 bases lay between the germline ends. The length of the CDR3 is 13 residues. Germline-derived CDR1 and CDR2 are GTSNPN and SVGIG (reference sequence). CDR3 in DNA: TGTGCCTGGAGTGTAATCACGCGGGATACGCAGTATTTT. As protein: CAWSVITRDTQYF.

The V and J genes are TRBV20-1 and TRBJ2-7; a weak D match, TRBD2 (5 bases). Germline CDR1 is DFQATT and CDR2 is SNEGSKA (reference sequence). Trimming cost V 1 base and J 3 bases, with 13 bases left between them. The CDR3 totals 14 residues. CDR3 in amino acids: CSARVSRGYYEQYF. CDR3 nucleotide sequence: TGCAGTGCTAGAGTGTCTAGAGGGTACTACGAGCAGTACTTC.

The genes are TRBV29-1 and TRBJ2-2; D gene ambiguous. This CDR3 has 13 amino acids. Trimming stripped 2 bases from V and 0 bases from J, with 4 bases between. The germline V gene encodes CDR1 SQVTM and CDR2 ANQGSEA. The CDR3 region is CSVENPNTGELFF. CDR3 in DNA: TGCAGCGTTGAAAATCCGAACACCGGGGAGCTGTTTTTT.

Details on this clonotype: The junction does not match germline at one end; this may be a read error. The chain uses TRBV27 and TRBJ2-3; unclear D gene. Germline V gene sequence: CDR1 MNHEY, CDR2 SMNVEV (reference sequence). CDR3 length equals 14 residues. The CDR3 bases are TGTGCCAGCAGTCTATCCGTCCGGCGTGGTACGCAGTATTTT. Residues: CASSLSVRRGTQYF.

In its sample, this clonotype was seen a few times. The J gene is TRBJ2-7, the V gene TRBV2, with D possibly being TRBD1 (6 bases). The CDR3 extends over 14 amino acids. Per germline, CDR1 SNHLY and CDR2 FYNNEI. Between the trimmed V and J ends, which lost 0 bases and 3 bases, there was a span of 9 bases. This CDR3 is CASSEAVGGYEQYF. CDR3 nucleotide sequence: TGTGCCAGCAGTGAAGCGGTAGGGGGCTACGAGCAGTACTTC. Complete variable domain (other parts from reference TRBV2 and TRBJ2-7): EPEVTQTPSHQVTQMGQEVILRCVPISNHLYFYWYRQILGQKVEFLVSFYNNEISEKSEIFDDQFSVERPDGSNFTLKIRSTKLEDSAMYFCASSEAVGGYEQYFGPGTRLTVT.

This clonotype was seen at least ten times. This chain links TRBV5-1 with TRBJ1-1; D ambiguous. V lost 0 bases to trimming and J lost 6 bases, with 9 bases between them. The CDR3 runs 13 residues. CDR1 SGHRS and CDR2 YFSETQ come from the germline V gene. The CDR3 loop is CASSLVSGAEAFF. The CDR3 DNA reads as TGCGCCAGCAGCTTGGTGTCTGGGGCTGAAGCTTTCTTT.

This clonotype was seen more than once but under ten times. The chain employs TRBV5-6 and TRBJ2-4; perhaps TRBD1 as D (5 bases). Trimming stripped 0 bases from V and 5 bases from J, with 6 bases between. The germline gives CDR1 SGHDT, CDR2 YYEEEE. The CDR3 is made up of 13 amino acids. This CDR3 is CASSLARENIQYF. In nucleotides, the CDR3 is TGTGCCAGCAGCTTGGCCAGGGAAAACATTCAGTACTTC.

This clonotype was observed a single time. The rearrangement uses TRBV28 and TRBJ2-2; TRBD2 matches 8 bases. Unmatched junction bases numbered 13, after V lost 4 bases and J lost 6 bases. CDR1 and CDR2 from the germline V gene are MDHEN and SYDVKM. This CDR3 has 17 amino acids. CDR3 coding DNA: TGTGCCAGCAGTTCGGGTTCTCGGGAGGGCCCTCCCGGGGAGCTGTTTTTT. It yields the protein CASSSGSREGPPGELFF.

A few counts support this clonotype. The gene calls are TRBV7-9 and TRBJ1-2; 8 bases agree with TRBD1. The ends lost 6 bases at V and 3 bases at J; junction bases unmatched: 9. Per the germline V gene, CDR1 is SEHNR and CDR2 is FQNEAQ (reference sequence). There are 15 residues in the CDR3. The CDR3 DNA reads TGTGCCAGCAGACAGACAGGGGCAGAGGACTATGGCTACACCTTC. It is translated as CASRQTGAEDYGYTF.

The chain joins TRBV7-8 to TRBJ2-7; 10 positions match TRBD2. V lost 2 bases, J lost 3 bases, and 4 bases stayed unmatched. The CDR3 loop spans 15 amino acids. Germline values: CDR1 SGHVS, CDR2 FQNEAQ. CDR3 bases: TGTGCCAGCAGCTTAACCCCTAGCGGGAGCTACGAGCAGTACTTC. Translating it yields CASSLTPSGSYEQYF.

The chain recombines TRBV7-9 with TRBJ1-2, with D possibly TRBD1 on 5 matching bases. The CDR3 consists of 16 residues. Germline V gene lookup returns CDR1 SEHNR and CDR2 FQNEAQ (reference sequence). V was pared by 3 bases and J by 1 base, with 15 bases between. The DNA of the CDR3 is TGTGCCAGCAGCTTGAGTGGGGGGAGTGATAACTATGGCTACACCTTC. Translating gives CASSLSGGSDNYGYTF.

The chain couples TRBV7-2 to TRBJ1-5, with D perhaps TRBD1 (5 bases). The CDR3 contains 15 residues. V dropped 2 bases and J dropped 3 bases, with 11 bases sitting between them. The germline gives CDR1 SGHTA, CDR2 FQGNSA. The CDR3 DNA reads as TGTGCCAGCAGCTTAACAGGCGGGGACAATCAGCCCCAGCATTTT. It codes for CASSLTGGDNQPQHF.

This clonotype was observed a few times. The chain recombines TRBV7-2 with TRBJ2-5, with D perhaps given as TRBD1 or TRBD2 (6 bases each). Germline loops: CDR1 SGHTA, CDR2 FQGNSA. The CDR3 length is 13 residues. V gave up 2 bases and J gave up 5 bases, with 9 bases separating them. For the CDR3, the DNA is TGTGCCAGCAGCTTACCCGGGGGCGAGACCCAGTACTTC. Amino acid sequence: CASSLPGGETQYF. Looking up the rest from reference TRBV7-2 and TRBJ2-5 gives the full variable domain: GAGVSQSPSNKVTEKGKDVELRCDPISGHTALYWYRQSLGQGLEFLIYFQGNSAPDKSGLPSDRFSAERTGGSVSTLTIQRTQQEDSAVYLCASSLPGGETQYFGPGTRLLVL.

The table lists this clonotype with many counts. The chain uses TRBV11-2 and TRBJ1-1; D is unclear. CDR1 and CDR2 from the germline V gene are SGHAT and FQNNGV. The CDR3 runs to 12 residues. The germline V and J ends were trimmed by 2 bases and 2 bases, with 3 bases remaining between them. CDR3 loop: CASSLRNTEAFF. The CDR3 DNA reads TGTGCCAGCAGCTTACGAAACACTGAAGCTTTCTTT. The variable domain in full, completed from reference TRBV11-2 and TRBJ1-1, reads EAGVAQSPRYKIIEKRQSVAFWCNPISGHATLYWYQQILGQGPKLLIQFQNNGVVDDSQLPKDRFSAERLKGVDSTLKIQPAKLEDSAVYLCASSLRNTEAFFGQGTRLTVV.

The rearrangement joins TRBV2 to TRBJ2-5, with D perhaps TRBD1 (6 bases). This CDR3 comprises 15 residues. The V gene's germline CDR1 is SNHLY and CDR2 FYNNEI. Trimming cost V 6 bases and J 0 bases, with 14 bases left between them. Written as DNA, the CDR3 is TGTGCCAGCAGATCGGACAGCTCGTACCAAGAGACCCAGTACTTC. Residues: CASRSDSSYQETQYF.

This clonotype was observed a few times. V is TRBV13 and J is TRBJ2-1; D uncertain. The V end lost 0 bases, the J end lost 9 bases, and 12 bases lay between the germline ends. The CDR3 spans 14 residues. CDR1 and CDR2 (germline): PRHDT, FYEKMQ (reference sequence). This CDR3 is CASSLGLGTGEQFF. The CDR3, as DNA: TGTGCCAGCAGCTTAGGCCTAGGAACGGGTGAGCAGTTCTTC.

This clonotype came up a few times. CDR3 DNA sequence: TGCAGTGCAAACCCCCTAGCGACCGCCTACGAGCAGTACTTC. It yields the protein CSANPLATAYEQYF. This rearrangement joins TRBV20-1 to TRBJ2-7, with D possibly being TRBD2 (6 bases). Per the germline V gene, CDR1 is DFQATT and CDR2 is SNEGSKA (reference sequence). This CDR3 has 14 residues. Trimming cost V 6 bases and J 2 bases, with 17 bases left between them.

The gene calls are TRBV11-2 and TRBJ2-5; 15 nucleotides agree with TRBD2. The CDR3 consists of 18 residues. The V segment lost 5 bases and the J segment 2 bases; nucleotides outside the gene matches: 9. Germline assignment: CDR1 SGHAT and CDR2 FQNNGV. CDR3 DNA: TGTGCCAGCAGCGTACTTGCTGGACTAGCGGGAGGGCAAGAGACCCAGTACTTC. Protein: CASSVLAGLAGGQETQYF.